This is a list of T cell receptor beta chains from one sample in a study of blood T cell repertoires in COVID-19. TCRdb's copy holds only in-frame clones and misses some; the assay was immunoSEQ multiplex PCR. Of 130,000 to 150,000 clones detected, around 79% appear once; the ten largest clones hold approximately 3.6%. The material sequenced was peripheral blood. These receptors all stem from a man aged 55 to 70 with acute or convalescent COVID-19. Each CDR3 is given with its conserved first and last residue. The D gene is left open where the match is weak. Clone size is not always given. Where it is, it says once, few, many or a class for expanded clones.

j_gene | v_gene | abundance | d_gene | CDR3aa | CDR3nt
TRBJ1-5 | TRBV19 | few | - | CASSMSPTGSSNQPQHF | TGTGCCAGTAGTATGTCCCCGACGGGGTCTAGCAATCAGCCCCAGCATTTT
TRBJ2-2 | TRBV6-2/TRBV6-3 | once | - | CASSYARAQNTGELFF | TGTGCCAGCAGTTACGCCAGGGCCCAGAACACCGGGGAGCTGTTTTTT
TRBJ2-7 | TRBV2 | few | - | CASSEIVAVEQYF | TGTGCCAGCAGTGAAATTGTAGCCGTCGAGCAGTACTTC
TRBJ2-3 | TRBV24-1 | - | - | CATSDLVRGQSTDTQYF | TGTGCCACCAGTGACCTTGTGCGGGGGCAATCGACAGATACGCAGTATTTT
TRBJ1-1 | TRBV5-4 | - | - | CASSLNTEAFF | TGTGCCAGCAGCCTTAACACTGAAGCTTTCTTT
TRBJ1-4 | TRBV2 | - | - | CASSEGGAANEKLFF | TGTGCCAGCAGTGAAGGCGGGGCCGCTAATGAAAAACTGTTTTTT
TRBJ1-2 | TRBV28 | - | - | CASSLPQSGYTF | TGTGCCAGCAGTTTACCCCAATCTGGCTACACCTTC
TRBJ2-3 | TRBV4-3 | - | - | CASSQGARFSTDTQYF | TGCGCCAGCAGCCAAGGGGCACGGTTTAGCACAGATACGCAGTATTTT
TRBJ2-3 | TRBV2 | - | TRBD2 | CASLRGLAVTSTDTQYF | TGTGCCAGCCTTAGGGGACTAGCGGTAACTAGCACAGATACGCAGTATTTT
TRBJ2-3 | TRBV5-1 | - | - | CASSLGGRDTDTQYF | TGCGCCAGCAGCTTGGGCGGCAGGGACACAGATACGCAGTATTTT
TRBJ2-5 | TRBV7-2 | - | - | CASSPLVPETQYF | TGTGCCAGCAGCCCGTTAGTCCCAGAGACCCAGTACTTC
TRBJ2-5 | TRBV7-2 | - | TRBD2 | CASSVTGTSGQETQYF | TGTGCCAGCAGCGTCACCGGGACTAGCGGCCAAGAGACCCAGTACTTC
TRBJ1-5 | TRBV24-1 | few | TRBD1 | CATSDRQGRNQPQHF | TGTGCCACCAGTGATAGACAGGGGAGGAATCAGCCCCAGCATTTT
TRBJ2-7 | TRBV6-5 | - | TRBD2 | CASSLSSGRTYEQYF | TGTGCCAGCAGTCTATCTAGCGGGAGGACCTACGAGCAGTACTTC
TRBJ1-4 | TRBV6-5 | - | - | CASSSRQLATNEKLFF | TGTGCCAGCAGTTCCCGGCAGCTAGCAACTAATGAAAAACTGTTTTTT
TRBJ2-7 | TRBV3-1/TRBV3-2 | - | - | CASSQEGGLLREQYF | TGTGCCAGCAGCCAAGAAGGAGGATTGCTTCGCGAGCAGTACTTC
TRBJ1-5 | TRBV7-8 | once | TRBD1 | CASSQVGQLQPQHF | TGTGCCAGCAGCCAGGTGGGACAGCTTCAGCCCCAGCATTTT
TRBJ2-1 | TRBV5-1 | - | - | CASSLQGDNEQFF | TGCGCCAGCAGCTTGCAGGGTGATAATGAGCAGTTCTTC
TRBJ2-2 | TRBV7-6 | many | TRBD2 | CASSLSSGSGTGELFF | TGTGCCAGCAGCTTATCTAGCGGGAGCGGCACCGGGGAGCTGTTTTTT
TRBJ2-5 | TRBV13 | once | - | CASSLREPLQYQETQYF | TGTGCCAGCAGCCTGCGAGAGCCGCTACAGTACCAAGAGACCCAGTACTTC
TRBJ1-2 | TRBV28 | - | - | CASSGGAGALGYTF | TGTGCCAGCAGTGGGGGAGCAGGGGCACTCGGCTACACCTTC
TRBJ1-5 | TRBV30 | few | - | CAWSTGSGNQPQHF | TGTGCCTGGAGTACCGGGTCGGGCAATCAGCCCCAGCATTTT